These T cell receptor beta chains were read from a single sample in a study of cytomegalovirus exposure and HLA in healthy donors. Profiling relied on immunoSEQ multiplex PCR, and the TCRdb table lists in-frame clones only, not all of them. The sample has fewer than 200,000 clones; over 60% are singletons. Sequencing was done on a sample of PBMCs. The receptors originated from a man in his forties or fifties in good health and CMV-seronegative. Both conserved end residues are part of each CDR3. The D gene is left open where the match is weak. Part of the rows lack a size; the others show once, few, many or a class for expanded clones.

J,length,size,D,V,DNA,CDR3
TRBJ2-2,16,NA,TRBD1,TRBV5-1,TGCGCCAGCAGGACGGGACAGGGGTCCAACACCGGGGAGCTGTTTTTT,CASRTGQGSNTGELFF
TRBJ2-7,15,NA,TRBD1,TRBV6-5,TGTGCCAGCAGTTACTCGGGACAGGCCGGATACGAGCAGTACTTC,CASSYSGQAGYEQYF
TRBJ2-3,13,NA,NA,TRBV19,TGTGCCAGTAGTATTTCGGGAGCAGATACGCAGTATTTT,CASSISGADTQYF
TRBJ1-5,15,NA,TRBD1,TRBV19,TGTGCCAGTACCGGGACAGGGGTGGGCAATCAGCCCCAGCATTTT,CASTGTGVGNQPQHF
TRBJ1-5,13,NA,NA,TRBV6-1,TGTGCCAGCAGCAGGGGTTCGGGTCAGCCCCAGCATTTT,CASSRGSGQPQHF
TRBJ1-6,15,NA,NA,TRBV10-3,TGTGCCATCAGTGAGTCTCAGGGGCGAAATTCACCCCTCCACTTT,CAISESQGRNSPLHF
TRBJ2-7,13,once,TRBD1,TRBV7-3,TGTGCCAGCAGCTCGACAGGGGCCGACGAGCAGTACTTC,CASSSTGADEQYF
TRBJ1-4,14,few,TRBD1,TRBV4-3,TGCGCCAGCAGCCAGGGACAGGGGCGGGAAAAACTGTTTTTT,CASSQGQGREKLFF
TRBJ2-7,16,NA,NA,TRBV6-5,TGTGCCAGCAGTTACAATTACCAGTTCTCCTCCTACGAGCAGTACTTC,CASSYNYQFSSYEQYF
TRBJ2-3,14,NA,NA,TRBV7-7,TGTGCCAGCAGCTTAGACGGTAGCACAGATACGCAGTATTTT,CASSLDGSTDTQYF
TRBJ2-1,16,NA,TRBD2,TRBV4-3,TGCGCCAGCAGCCAAGCCCTAGCGGGGGGAGACAATGAGCAGTTCTTC,CASSQALAGGDNEQFF
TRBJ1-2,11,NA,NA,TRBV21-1,TGTGCCAGCAGCAAAGTCCTTGGCTACACCTTC,CASSKVLGYTF
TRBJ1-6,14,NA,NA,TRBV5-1,TGCGCCAGCAGCACAACGGGGGGGAATTCACCCCTCCACTTT,CASSTTGGNSPLHF
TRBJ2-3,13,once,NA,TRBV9,TGTGCCAGCAGCGTAGAAGGGGCAGATACGCAGTATTTT,CASSVEGADTQYF
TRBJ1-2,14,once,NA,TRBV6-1,TGTGCCTCCTCCCCAAACCAGGGCCCCTATGGCTACACCTTC,CASSPNQGPYGYTF
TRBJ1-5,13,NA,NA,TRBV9,TGTGCCAGCAGCGTAGACGCGGAGCAGCCCCAGCATTTT,CASSVDAEQPQHF
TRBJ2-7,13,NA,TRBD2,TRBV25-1,TGTGCCAGCTCGTCGGGGGGCTCCTACGAGCAGTACTTC,CASSSGGSYEQYF
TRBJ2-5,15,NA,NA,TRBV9,TGTGCCAGCAGCATATGGACCCGGGGGAGGGAGACCCAGTACTTC,CASSIWTRGRETQYF
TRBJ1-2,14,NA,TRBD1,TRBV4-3,TGCGCCAGCAGCCAAGATCGGGCAGGGGGCGGCTACACCTTC,CASSQDRAGGGYTF
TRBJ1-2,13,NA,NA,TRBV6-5,TGTGCCAGCAGTTTGGACAGCCGTGATGGCTACACCTTC,CASSLDSRDGYTF
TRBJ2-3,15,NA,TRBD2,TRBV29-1,TGCAGCGTTGATGGGACTAGCGGGGGGGTGGATACGCAGTATTTT,CSVDGTSGGVDTQYF
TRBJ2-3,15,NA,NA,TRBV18,TGTGCCAGCTCACCTGCGAGGACTAGCACAGATACGCAGTATTTT,CASSPARTSTDTQYF
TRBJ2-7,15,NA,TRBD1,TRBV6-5,TGTGCCAGCAGCTACCGGGACAGGGGGGCCTACGAGCAGTACTTC,CASSYRDRGAYEQYF
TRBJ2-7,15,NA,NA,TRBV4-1,TGCGCCAGCAGCCAGGGGGGACCCAGCCTCTACGAGCAGTACTTC,CASSQGGPSLYEQYF
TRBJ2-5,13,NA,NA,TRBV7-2,TGTGCCAGCAGCTTAAGGAGGAAAGAGACCCAGTACTTC,CASSLRRKETQYF
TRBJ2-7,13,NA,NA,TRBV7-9,TGTGCCAGCAGCTATAGACAGGACTACGAGCAGTACTTC,CASSYRQDYEQYF
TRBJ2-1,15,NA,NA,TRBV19,TGTGCCAGTAGTATAACGGGATTAAACTACAATGAGCAGTTCTTC,CASSITGLNYNEQFF
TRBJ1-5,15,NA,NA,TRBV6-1,TGTGCCAGCAGTGAAGGAGCGCTCGGCAATCAGCCCCAGCATTTT,CASSEGALGNQPQHF
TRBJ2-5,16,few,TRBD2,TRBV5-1,TGCGCCAGCAGCTCAGGACTAGCGGGGGGGCAAGAGACCCAGTACTTC,CASSSGLAGGQETQYF
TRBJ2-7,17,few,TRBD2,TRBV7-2,TGTGCCAGCAGCCCAGGCAGGCGCGGGGGGGCAAACGACGAGCAGTACTTC,CASSPGRRGGANDEQYF
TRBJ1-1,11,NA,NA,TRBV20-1,TGCAGTGCCGCGGGGGCAACTGAAGCTTTCTTT,CSAAGATEAFF
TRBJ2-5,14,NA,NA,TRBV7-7,TGTGCCAGCAGCTTATCAACAGGTGAAGAGACCCAGTACTTC,CASSLSTGEETQYF
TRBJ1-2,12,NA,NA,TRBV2,TGTGCCAGCAAACGGGAGGGGTCCGGCTACACCTTC,CASKREGSGYTF
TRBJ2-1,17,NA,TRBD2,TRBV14,TGTGCCAGCAGCCAAGCCGACAGGACTAGCGGCTACAATGAGCAGTTCTTC,CASSQADRTSGYNEQFF
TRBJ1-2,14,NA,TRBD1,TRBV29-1,TGCAGAGCGTTGACAGGGACAGGGATCGATGGCTACACCTTC,CRALTGTGIDGYTF
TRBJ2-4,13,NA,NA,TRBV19,TGTGCCAGTACTACCGGGCAGGGTTTCATTCAGTACTTC,CASTTGQGFIQYF
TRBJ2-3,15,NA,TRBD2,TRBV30,TGTGCCTGGAGCGTACTAGCGGGAGCCTCAGATACGCAGTATTTT,CAWSVLAGASDTQYF
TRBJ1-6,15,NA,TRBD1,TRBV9,TGTGCCAGCAGCGCCCTAACAGGGGATGGTTCACCCCTCCACTTT,CASSALTGDGSPLHF
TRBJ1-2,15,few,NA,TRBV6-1,TGTGCCAGCAGTGATAATGACCGGGCGGGAGATGGCTACACCTTC,CASSDNDRAGDGYTF
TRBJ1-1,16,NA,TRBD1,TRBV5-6,TGTGCCAGCAGCTTACAGGGGGCCCATCGGATCACTGAAGCTTTCTTT,CASSLQGAHRITEAFF
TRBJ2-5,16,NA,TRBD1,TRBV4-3,TGCGCCAGCAGCTTGCCGGGACAGGGTATAGTAGAGACCCAGTACTTC,CASSLPGQGIVETQYF
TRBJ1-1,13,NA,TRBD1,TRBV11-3,TGTGCCAGCCAACAGGGGGCCGGAACTGAAGCTTTCTTT,CASQQGAGTEAFF
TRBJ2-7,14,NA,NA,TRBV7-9,TGTGCCAGCAGCCTCGCCGGGGTGAAGGACGAGCAGTACTTC,CASSLAGVKDEQYF
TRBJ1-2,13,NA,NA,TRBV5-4,TGTGCCATCCGGACCTCGGGGTCCTATGGCTACACCTTC,CAIRTSGSYGYTF
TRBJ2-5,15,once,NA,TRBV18,TGTGCCAGCTCACCTCCCGGCAGGAACCAAGAGACCCAGTACTTC,CASSPPGRNQETQYF
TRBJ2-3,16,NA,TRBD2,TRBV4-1,TGCGCCAGCAGCCAGCTTAGCGGGGGGACCACAGATACGCAGTATTTT,CASSQLSGGTTDTQYF
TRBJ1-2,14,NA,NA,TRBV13,TGTGCCAGCAGCCTTTCTACAGGAAACTATGGCTACACCTTC,CASSLSTGNYGYTF
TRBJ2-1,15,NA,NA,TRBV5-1,TGCGCCAGCAGCCCGCCTCGGGACTCCCTAAATGAGCAGTTCTTC,CASSPPRDSLNEQFF
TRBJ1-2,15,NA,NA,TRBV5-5,TGTGCCAGCAGCTTGGATTCCCAGGGCCTGGAGGGCTACACCTTC,CASSLDSQGLEGYTF
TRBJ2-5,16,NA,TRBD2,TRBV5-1,TGCGCCAGCAGCTTGGGGCGGGGGGGTAACCAAGAGACCCAGTACTTC,CASSLGRGGNQETQYF
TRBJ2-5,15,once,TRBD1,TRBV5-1,TGCGCCAGCAGCCCCGGGACAGGGAGCCAAGAGACCCAGTACTTC,CASSPGTGSQETQYF
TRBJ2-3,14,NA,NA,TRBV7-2,TGTGCCAGCGGCTTGAGAGGTAGCACAGATACGCAGTATTTT,CASGLRGSTDTQYF
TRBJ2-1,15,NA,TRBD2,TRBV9,TGTGCCAGCAGCGTAGATGTAGCGGGAGCGGGGGGGCAGTTCTTC,CASSVDVAGAGGQFF
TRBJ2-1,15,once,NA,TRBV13,TGTGCCAGCAGCTTAGGCAGATCCCCCTACAATGAGCAGTTCTTC,CASSLGRSPYNEQFF
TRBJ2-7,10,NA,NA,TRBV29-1,TGCAGCGTTGGAGGGTCAGAGCAGTACTTC,CSVGGSEQYF
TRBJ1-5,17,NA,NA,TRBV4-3,TGCGCCAGCAGCCAAGATGGCTCAGGAGGGGGCAATCAGCCCCAGCATTTT,CASSQDGSGGGNQPQHF
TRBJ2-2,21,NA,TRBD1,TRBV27,TGTGCCAGCAGTTTATCTTGGGGGTTTATTGCGACAGGGGGTAAGGCCGGGGAGCTGTTTTTT,CASSLSWGFIATGGKAGELFF
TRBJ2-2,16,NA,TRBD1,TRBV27,TGTGCCAGCAGTTTATTGACAGGGAAGAACACCGGGGAGCTGTTTTTT,CASSLLTGKNTGELFF
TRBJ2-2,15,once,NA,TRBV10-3,TGTGCCATCAGTGAGGTTTTGAGGAGCACCGGGGAGCTGTTTTTT,CAISEVLRSTGELFF